Below, 23 T cell receptor beta chains from the same sample are listed, as sequenced in a study of blood T cell repertoires in COVID-19. The assay was immunoSEQ multiplex PCR, and TCRdb's table has in-frame clones only and misses some. Here the sample spans about 220,000 clones, roughly 84% being singletons. The sequenced sample was peripheral blood. All receptors derive from a man over 45 with active or convalescent COVID-19.

The rearrangement links TRBV7-2 to TRBJ1-1; no reliable D call. This CDR3 has 14 amino acids. Per the germline V gene, CDR1 is SGHTA and CDR2 is FQGNSA. Trimming stripped 4 bases from V and 4 bases from J, with 13 bases between. The CDR3 sequence: CASSSSGSLTEAFF. In nucleotides, the CDR3 is TGTGCCAGCAGCTCCTCAGGCAGCCTCACTGAAGCTTTCTTT.

This clone was counted a few times. The rearrangement joins TRBV25-1 to TRBJ2-3; the match to TRBD2 covers 8 bases. Germline CDR1 is MGHDK and CDR2 is SYGVNS. This CDR3 region has 15 residues. V dropped 3 bases and J dropped 4; count of bases not matched to a gene: 6. CDR3 nucleotides: TGTGCCAGCAGTGAGCCAGCGGGGGCGGCAGATACGCAGTATTTT. It translates to CASSEPAGAADTQYF.

The chain employs TRBV2 and TRBJ1-1; D not certain. V lost 6 bases, J lost 8 bases, and 13 bases lay in between. Germline V gene lookup returns CDR1 SNHLY and CDR2 FYNNEI. The CDR3 length is 12 residues. This CDR3 is CASRLTYGEAFF. The CDR3, as DNA: TGTGCCAGCAGGCTGACATACGGCGAAGCTTTCTTT.

The chain combines TRBV11-2 with TRBJ2-7, with D perhaps matching TRBD1 (8 bases). Trimming removed 1 base at V and 5 bases at J, with 15 bases between. Germline CDR1 is SGHAT and CDR2 is FQNNGV. This CDR3 comprises 15 residues. CDR3 amino acids: CASSLGWTGRDEQYF. The CDR3 bases are TGTGCCAGCAGCTTAGGGTGGACAGGGAGGGACGAGCAGTACTTC.

The chain recombines TRBV7-8 with TRBJ2-3; TRBD2 might be the D (6 bases). The CDR3 contains 17 residues. Germline V gene lookup returns CDR1 SGHVS and CDR2 FQNEAQ. Trimming shortened V by 0 bases and J by 1 base, and 14 bases separated the two germline ends. In DNA form, the CDR3 reads TGTGCCAGCAGCTTAGCGGCGTGGGGGGAGGGCACAGATACGCAGTATTTT. Its protein product is CASSLAAWGEGTDTQYF.

V and J are TRBV6-6 and TRBJ2-7; 10 bases map to TRBD2. CDR1 and CDR2 from the germline V gene are MNHNY and SVGAGI (reference sequence). V trimming: 6 bases; J trimming: 3 bases; junction bases outside the gene matches: 8. This CDR3 spans 15 amino acids. CDR3 in amino acids: CASSDQREGVYEQYF. The CDR3 coding sequence is TGTGCCAGCAGCGATCAGCGGGAGGGGGTCTACGAGCAGTACTTC.

The chain uses TRBV9 and TRBJ2-5; 12 bases agree with TRBD1. The germline CDR1 and CDR2 sequences are SGDLS and YYNGEE. The junction had 8 bases not matched to a gene; V was cut back by 3 bases and J by 5 bases. This CDR3 spans 16 amino acids. CDR3 amino acids: CASSASGTGGAETQYF. DNA of the CDR3: TGTGCCAGCAGCGCATCCGGGACAGGGGGCGCGGAGACCCAGTACTTC.

This clone was seen only once. For the CDR3, the DNA is TGTGCCAGCAGAACCTCCGGGACACCTTTTGTGAGCTCCTATAATTCACCCCTCCACTTT. Translation: CASRTSGTPFVSSYNSPLHF. This sequence joins TRBV28 and TRBJ1-6, with D tentatively TRBD1 (6 bases). From germline, CDR1 is MDHEN and CDR2 SYDVKM. With 6 bases removed from V and 0 bases from J, the gap between germline ends came to 24 bases. This CDR3 spans 20 amino acids. The full variable domain, completed using reference TRBV28 and TRBJ1-6, is DVKVTQSSRYLVKRTGEKVFLECVQDMDHENMFWYRQDPGLGLRLIYFSYDVKMKEKGDIPEGYSVSREKKERFSLILESASTNQTSMYLCASRTSGTPFVSSYNSPLHFGNGTRLTVT.

V and J are TRBV5-1 and TRBJ2-4, with 12 bases aligning to TRBD2. Germline V gene lookup returns CDR1 SGHRS and CDR2 YFSETQ. This CDR3 contains 20 residues. With 0 bases clipped from V and 0 bases from J, the junction kept 10 bases outside the gene matches. CDR3 in amino acids: CASSLAPTSGSHGAKNIQYF. For the CDR3, the DNA is TGCGCCAGCAGCTTGGCCCCGACTAGCGGGAGTCACGGAGCCAAAAACATTCAGTACTTC.

V is TRBV7-2 and J is TRBJ2-7, with 8 bases that match TRBD1. Germline CDR1 SGHTA, CDR2 FQGNSA. The trim removed 3 bases at V and 2 bases at J, leaving 6 bases unmatched. There are 15 residues in the CDR3. The CDR3 DNA reads TGTGCCAGCAGCTTTGGGACAGGCTTCCCCTACGAGCAGTACTTC. Its protein product is CASSFGTGFPYEQYF.

The chain is built from TRBV7-2 and TRBJ2-5; 7 positions agree with TRBD2. The V segment lost 5 bases and the J segment 1 base; nucleotides outside the gene matches: 7. The CDR3 has 15 residues. Per germline, CDR1 SGHTA and CDR2 FQGNSA. The CDR3 sequence: CASSPRSGSQETQYF. CDR3 in DNA: TGTGCCAGCAGCCCTCGTAGCGGGTCCCAAGAGACCCAGTACTTC.

This chain connects TRBV28 to TRBJ2-5, with TRBD1 matching 7 bases. Trimming cost V 5 bases and J 5 bases; bases outside gene matches: 11. Germline values: CDR1 MDHEN, CDR2 SYDVKM. The CDR3 runs 15 residues. The CDR3 region has the DNA TGTGCCAGCAGTCCCTTGACAGGGCGCGGGGAGACCCAGTACTTC. This gives the protein CASSPLTGRGETQYF.

V usage is TRBV10-1 and J usage is TRBJ2-2; a weak D match, TRBD1 (5 bases). The ends were cut back, 2 bases at V and 7 bases at J, with 11 bases in the middle. The germline V gene has CDR1 WNHNN and CDR2 SYGVQD (reference sequence). This CDR3 has 14 amino acids. Here the CDR3 DNA reads TGCGCCAGCAGTGAGGCAGGGTGGGTCGGGGAGCTGTTTTTT. Translating gives CASSEAGWVGELFF.

This clone showed up just a few times. The chain links TRBV6-6 to TRBJ2-3, with D possibly being TRBD2 (6 bases). Trimming left V 5 bases short and J 4 bases short, with 13 bases between. The germline V gene encodes CDR1 MNHNY and CDR2 SVGAGI (reference sequence). The length of the CDR3 is 14 residues. This CDR3 is CASSAPGSADTQYF. The CDR3, as DNA: TGTGCCAGCAGTGCACCCGGGAGTGCAGATACGCAGTATTTT.

The chain has TRBV5-1 and TRBJ2-2, with 14 bases identical to TRBD2. CDR1 is SGHRS and CDR2 is YFSETQ in the germline V gene. The CDR3 consists of 15 residues. V was clipped by 4 bases and J by 8 bases; unmatched bases: 4. The CDR3 reads CASSVGLAGVGELFF. CDR3 nucleotide sequence: TGCGCCAGCAGCGTGGGACTAGCGGGAGTTGGGGAGCTGTTTTTT.

V is TRBV6-5 and J is TRBJ1-6; D unresolved. The CDR3 length is 13 residues. The V end lost 6 bases, the J end lost 7 bases, and 10 bases lay between the germline ends. The germline CDR1 and CDR2 sequences are MNHEY and SVGAGI. In DNA form, the CDR3 reads TGTGCCAGCAGGCGAGGGTTCAATTCACCCCTCCACTTT. This sequence encodes CASRRGFNSPLHF.

CDR3 residues: CASSPGGYGYTF. Written as DNA, the CDR3 is TGTGCCAGCAGTCCGGGAGGCTATGGCTACACCTTC. V usage is TRBV28 and J usage is TRBJ1-2, with no clear D. The CDR3 is made up of 12 amino acids. Germline V gene data show CDR1 as MDHEN and CDR2 as SYDVKM. The germline V and J ends were trimmed by 5 bases and 4 bases, with 8 bases remaining between them.

The CDR3 nucleotides read TGCGCCAGCAGCCAAGATCGGCCAGGCGAAGAGACCCAGTACTTC. As protein: CASSQDRPGEETQYF. This chain uses TRBV4-1 with TRBJ2-5; D gene unclear. CDR1 and CDR2 (germline): MGHRA, YSYEKL. The CDR3 is 15 residues long. V lost 0 bases and J lost 3, with 11 bases in between.

The chain combines TRBV19 with TRBJ2-1; D is possibly TRBD1 (7 bases). Germline V gives CDR1 LNHDA, CDR2 SQIVND (reference sequence). V was shortened by 8 bases and J by 2 bases, with 16 bases between the two germline ends. There are 15 residues in the CDR3. In nucleotides, the CDR3 is TGTGCCAGTGCGCTCGGAGGGGGCGCCTACAATGAGCAGTTCTTC. It yields the protein CASALGGGAYNEQFF.

This sequence joins TRBV11-2 and TRBJ2-7, with unresolved D. The germline V and J ends were trimmed by 1 base and 0 bases, with 7 bases remaining between them. Germline V gene lookup returns CDR1 SGHAT and CDR2 FQNNGV. This CDR3 region has 14 residues. CDR3 region: CASSLAPGSYEQYF. In DNA, the CDR3 is TGTGCCAGCAGCTTAGCTCCGGGCTCCTACGAGCAGTACTTC.

This clone has only a few counts. The V gene is TRBV5-8, the J gene TRBJ1-5; possible D gene TRBD1, 6 bases. The CDR3 spans 13 residues. Germline V gene lookup returns CDR1 SGHTS and CDR2 YDEGEE. Deletions cut 5 bases from V and 7 bases from J, with 13 bases between. DNA for the CDR3: TGTGCCAGCAGTTCGGACAGAGCCCAGCCCCAGCATTTT. Protein product: CASSSDRAQPQHF.

The rearrangement uses TRBV9 and TRBJ2-1; 9 bases map to TRBD2. Germline assignment: CDR1 SGDLS and CDR2 YYNGEE. The ends lost 0 bases at V and 7 bases at J; junction bases unmatched: 11. This CDR3 has 17 residues. The CDR3 sequence: CASSVGSSGSGGNEQFF. CDR3 bases: TGTGCCAGCAGCGTAGGGAGTAGCGGGAGTGGTGGTAATGAGCAGTTCTTC.

The chain carries TRBV9 and TRBJ1-2, with D tentatively TRBD1 (5 bases). CDR1 and CDR2 from the germline V gene are SGDLS and YYNGEE. Deletions cut 2 bases from V and 0 bases from J, with 8 bases between. The CDR3 is 14 amino acids. The CDR3: CASSVGPTNYGYTF. The CDR3 DNA follows: TGTGCCAGCAGCGTGGGGCCCACTAACTATGGCTACACCTTC.